This is a list of T cell receptor beta chains from one sample in a study of CD8 T cells in Susac syndrome. TCRdb itself ran the immunoSEQ multiplex PCR reads through MiXCR, one entry per CDR3 protein. The sample has 160,000 or so distinct CDR3 sequences, around 94% seen once; the top ten hold 0.075% to 0.095%. The material sequenced was CD4+ T cells from PBMCs. Source of these receptors: a human donor with multiple sclerosis. CDR3s include the opening cysteine and the closing phenylalanine or tryptophan. A D gene is named only where the DNA matches it firmly. Some rows have no size entry. The others give once, few or many, or a class for an expanded clone.

D gene | J gene | clone size | V gene | CDR3 DNA | CDR3 protein
- | TRBJ2-3 | once | TRBV24-1 | TGTGCCACCAGTGATTTCAAGGATACGCAGTATTTT | CATSDFKDTQYF
- | TRBJ1-2 | once | TRBV12-3/TRBV12-4 | TGTGCCAGCAGCCCTCGGAGCAGGGTTATCTATAACTATGGCTACACCTTC | CASSPRSRVIYNYGYTF
- | TRBJ1-2 | - | TRBV5-6 | TGTGCCAGCAAACGGAACTCTAACTATGGCTACACCTTC | CASKRNSNYGYTF
TRBD2 | TRBJ2-1 | - | TRBV7-9 | TGTGCCAGCAGCCGGGGGGGTGAGGCTAGCGGGAGAAAGCAGTTCTTC | CASSRGGEASGRKQFF
TRBD1 | TRBJ2-4 | once | TRBV11-2 | TGTGCCAGCACCTCGATACAACAGGGGGCAGCCAAAAACATTCAGTACTTC | CASTSIQQGAAKNIQYF
- | TRBJ1-5 | once | TRBV29-1 | TGCAGCGTGAAAACAGGGATCAATCAGCCCCAGCATTTT | CSVKTGINQPQHF
- | TRBJ2-1 | - | TRBV9 | TGTGCCAGCAGTCAGGGATCGGGGGAGCAGTTCTTC | CASSQGSGEQFF
- | TRBJ2-2 | - | TRBV15 | TGTGCCACCAGCAGGACTCAGGGGACCGGGGAGCTGTTTTTT | CATSRTQGTGELFF
- | TRBJ2-2 | - | TRBV29-1 | TGCAGCGCCAGACACGAGTACGCTAACACCGGGGAGCTGTTTTTT | CSARHEYANTGELFF
- | TRBJ1-1 | once | TRBV11-1 | TGTGCCAGCAGCTTAGGGAGGGGAAGCACTGAAGCTTTCTTT | CASSLGRGSTEAFF
- | TRBJ2-5 | - | TRBV19 | TGTGCCAGTTCCTTTGGGACATACCAAGAGACCCAGTACTTC | CASSFGTYQETQYF
- | TRBJ1-5 | - | TRBV20-1 | TGCAGTGCTCCAGACAATCAGCCCCAGCATTTT | CSAPDNQPQHF
- | TRBJ1-2 | - | TRBV27 | TGTGCCAGCAGTCCCAACTATGGCTACACCTTC | CASSPNYGYTF
TRBD1 | TRBJ1-1 | - | TRBV30 | TGTGCCTGGAGCTTCGACAGGGACACTGAAGCTTTCTTT | CAWSFDRDTEAFF
TRBD2 | TRBJ2-3 | - | TRBV5-1 | TGCGCCAGCAGCTTCTGGGCTAGCGGGAGCACAGATACGCAGTATTTT | CASSFWASGSTDTQYF
- | TRBJ1-2 | once | TRBV6-1 | TGTGCCAGCAGTGCTACCCACAACCGACAGGCCTTC | CASSATHNRQAF
- | TRBJ2-5 | - | TRBV10-3 | TGTGCCATCAGACACGACTCCCAGGGAGAGACCCAGTACTTC | CAIRHDSQGETQYF
TRBD2 | TRBJ2-1 | - | TRBV4-2 | TGTGCCAGCAGCCAAGAAGCGGGAGGGATGCGTCATGAGCAGTTCTTC | CASSQEAGGMRHEQFF
- | TRBJ2-4 | - | TRBV6-5 | TGTGCCAGCAGTCGGGGTTCAGGCAACATTCAGTACTTC | CASSRGSGNIQYF
- | TRBJ1-3 | - | TRBV29-1 | TGCAGCGTTGCGGACTCTGGAAACACCATATATTTT | CSVADSGNTIYF
TRBD1 | TRBJ2-7 | once | TRBV27 | TGTGCCAGCAGTTTGAGACAGGGAAGCGCCTACGAGCAGTACTTC | CASSLRQGSAYEQYF
- | TRBJ2-1 | - | TRBV9 | TGTGCCAGCAGCCCAAGTGACACCGGTGGGCAGTTCTTC | CASSPSDTGGQFF
TRBD1 | TRBJ1-2 | - | TRBV6-1 | TGTGCCAGCAAAACTAAAGGAGGCAGGGGGCCGCTCAACTATGGCTACACCTTC | CASKTKGGRGPLNYGYTF
TRBD2 | TRBJ2-7 | - | TRBV6-2/TRBV6-3 | TGTGCCAGCACGACTAGCGGGAGTTTCGAGCAGTACTTC | CASTTSGSFEQYF
- | TRBJ1-5 | - | TRBV12-3/TRBV12-4 | TGTGCCAGCAGTTCAGGGCGGCTGGGTGCTCAGCCCCAGCATTTT | CASSSGRLGAQPQHF
- | TRBJ1-2 | - | TRBV20-1 | TGCAGTGCTTCTCATTCTTCTAACTATGGCTACACCTTC | CSASHSSNYGYTF
TRBD2 | TRBJ2-4 | - | TRBV6-2/TRBV6-3 | TGTGCCAGCAGTTACGGGCTAGCGGGTACAGAAAACATTCAGTACTTC | CASSYGLAGTENIQYF
TRBD2 | TRBJ2-2 | - | TRBV7-3 | TGTGCCAGCAGCTCGGGACTAGCGGGAGAGAACGGGGAGCTGTTTTTT | CASSSGLAGENGELFF
TRBD1 | TRBJ1-2 | - | TRBV19 | TGTGCCAGTAGTAGCTATGGGACAGGCTATGGCTACACCTTC | CASSSYGTGYGYTF
TRBD1 | TRBJ1-2 | - | TRBV30 | TGTGCCTGGAGTGTGTCTAGACAGGGTGATGGCTACACCTTC | CAWSVSRQGDGYTF
- | TRBJ2-2 | - | TRBV4-2 | TGTGCCAGCAGCCATGGACTCCAGACCGGGGAGCTGTTTTTT | CASSHGLQTGELFF
- | TRBJ2-6 | once | TRBV5-8 | TGTGCCAGCAGCTCCTACAGGGAGACTGGGGCCAACGTCCTGACTTTC | CASSSYRETGANVLTF
TRBD1 | TRBJ2-7 | - | TRBV19 | TGTGCCAGTAGGGGGACAGACCGGCTGGGCGAGCAGTACTTC | CASRGTDRLGEQYF
- | TRBJ2-2 | - | TRBV28 | TGTGCCAGCTGGGGGGGCTGGAACACCGGGGAGCTGTTTTTT | CASWGGWNTGELFF
- | TRBJ2-7 | - | TRBV11-3 | TGTGCCAGCAGCTTAGAGTCGGGCGACTCCTACGAGCAGTACTTC | CASSLESGDSYEQYF
- | TRBJ2-5 | - | TRBV12-3/TRBV12-4 | TGTGCCAGCAGTTTAATAAGGCTAGCGGAGACCCAGTACTTC | CASSLIRLAETQYF
TRBD1 | TRBJ1-2 | once | TRBV19 | TGTGCCAGTAGACAGGGGATCGTCTACACCTTC | CASRQGIVYTF
- | TRBJ2-7 | - | TRBV7-8 | TGTGCCAGCAGCTTATTTTCTAGCACCTACGAGCAGTACTTC | CASSLFSSTYEQYF
- | TRBJ1-1 | - | TRBV27 | TGTGCCAGCAGTCTCCGAGGGGTCACTGAAGCTTTCTTT | CASSLRGVTEAFF
- | TRBJ1-1 | - | TRBV19 | TGTGCCAGTACCCGACTTATATCCATGAACACTGAAGCTTTCTTT | CASTRLISMNTEAFF
TRBD2 | TRBJ2-3 | - | TRBV20-1 | TGCAGTGCCTCCCGACTAGCGGGAGGGCCTTGGGGAGATACGCAGTATTTT | CSASRLAGGPWGDTQYF
- | TRBJ2-4 | - | TRBV29-1 | TGCAGCGTTGGAGGGAAGGGAACCAAAAACATTCAGTACTTC | CSVGGKGTKNIQYF
- | TRBJ1-5 | once | TRBV4-3 | TGCGCCAGCAGCCAAGAACTGTCAGGGGTTCAGCCCCAGCATTTT | CASSQELSGVQPQHF
- | TRBJ2-7 | - | TRBV2 | TGTGTCAGCAGTGAAGGAGACCCCAGAGGCGAGCAGTACTTC | CVSSEGDPRGEQYF
- | TRBJ2-1 | - | TRBV2 | TGTGCCTCGGGGATACACAATGAGCAGTTCTTC | CASGIHNEQFF
TRBD1 | TRBJ1-2 | - | TRBV6-5 | TGTGCCAGCAGTTCGCCCCGGGACAGGGGAAACTATGGCTACACCTTC | CASSSPRDRGNYGYTF
- | TRBJ1-2 | - | TRBV9 | TGTGCCAGCAGCAAGGGGGACTATGGCTACACCTTC | CASSKGDYGYTF
- | TRBJ2-2 | - | TRBV9 | TGTGCCAGCAGCGTTAGAAATGGCGCCGGGGAGCTGTTTTTT | CASSVRNGAGELFF
- | TRBJ1-5 | - | TRBV6-6 | TGTGCCAGCACTAGACAGCCAGGGGGCAATCAGCCCCAGCATTTT | CASTRQPGGNQPQHF
- | TRBJ2-7 | - | TRBV20-1 | TGCAGTGCGCCGGACTGGAGTAGCTCCTACGAGCAGTACTTC | CSAPDWSSSYEQYF
- | TRBJ1-1 | - | TRBV24-1 | TGTGCCACCAGTGATTCAGAGGGCACGGAAGCTTTCTTT | CATSDSEGTEAFF
- | TRBJ2-3 | - | TRBV20-1 | TGCAGTGCTAGAGTCCCAGCAGATACGCAGTATTTT | CSARVPADTQYF
- | TRBJ2-5 | - | TRBV5-4 | TGTGCCAGCAGCTTGGGGGGGTTAGCGTCCCAAGAGACCCAGTACTTC | CASSLGGLASQETQYF
- | TRBJ1-2 | - | TRBV3-1 | TGTGCCAGCAGCCCTAGAAACGTACGGGGCTATGGCTACACCTTC | CASSPRNVRGYGYTF
TRBD2 | TRBJ2-5 | - | TRBV6-5 | TGTGCCAGCAGCCCTAGGGAGGGTGAGACCCAGTACTTC | CASSPREGETQYF
- | TRBJ2-4 | once | TRBV29-1 | TGCAGCGTTGATACCGGCCTAGCCAAAAACATTCAGTACTTC | CSVDTGLAKNIQYF
- | TRBJ1-4 | - | TRBV5-1 | TGCGCCAGCGGCCCGAGCCCAACTAATGAAAAACTGTTTTTT | CASGPSPTNEKLFF
- | TRBJ2-7 | - | TRBV19 | TGTGCCAGTAGTACCTACGGTGGCGAGCAGTACTTC | CASSTYGGEQYF
- | TRBJ2-7 | - | TRBV3-1 | TGTGCCAGCAGCCAATCAGGAGGGGCCTACGAGCAGTACTTC | CASSQSGGAYEQYF